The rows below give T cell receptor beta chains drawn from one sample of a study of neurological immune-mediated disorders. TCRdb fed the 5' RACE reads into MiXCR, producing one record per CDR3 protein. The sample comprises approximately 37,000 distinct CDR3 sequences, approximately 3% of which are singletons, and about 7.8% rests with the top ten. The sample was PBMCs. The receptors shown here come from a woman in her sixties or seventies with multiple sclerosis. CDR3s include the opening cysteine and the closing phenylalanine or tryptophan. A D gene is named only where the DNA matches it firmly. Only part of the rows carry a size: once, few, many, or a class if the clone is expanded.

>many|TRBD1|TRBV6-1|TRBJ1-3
TGTGCCTCCAGGAGCGGGGACAGCAGCAACACCATATATTTT
CASRSGDSSNTIYF
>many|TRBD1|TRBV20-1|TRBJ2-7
TGCAGTGCTAGAGAAGGGGGACGGGACAGTTGGAGCGAGCAGTACTTC
CSAREGGRDSWSEQYF
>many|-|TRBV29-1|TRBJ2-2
TGCAGCGTTGGATTACAGGGCTACACCGGGGAGCTGTTTTTT
CSVGLQGYTGELFF
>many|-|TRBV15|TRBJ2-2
TGTGCCACCAGCAGAGATGGGACCGGGGAGCTGTTTTTT
CATSRDGTGELFF
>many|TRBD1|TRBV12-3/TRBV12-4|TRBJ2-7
TGTGCCAGCAGTTCCGGGACAGGGTTTAGGGAGCAGTACTTC
CASSSGTGFREQYF
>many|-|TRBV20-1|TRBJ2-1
TGCAGTGCTAGTGGAGGGAACTACAATGAGCAGTTCTTC
CSASGGNYNEQFF
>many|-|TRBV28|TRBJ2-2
TGTGCCAGCAGTCCGTCTGGGTCGGGCACCGGGGAGCTGTTTTTT
CASSPSGSGTGELFF
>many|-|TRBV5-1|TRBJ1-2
TGCGCCAGCAGTCGTACAGGGATATCACATGGCTACACCTTC
CASSRTGISHGYTF
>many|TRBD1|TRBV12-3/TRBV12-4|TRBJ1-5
TGTGCCAGCAGGTACCTAACAGGGGCAAATCAGCCCCAGCATTTT
CASRYLTGANQPQHF
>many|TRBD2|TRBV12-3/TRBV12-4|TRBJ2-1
TGTGCCAGCAGTCTGGGACTAGCGGGGGGCCATGAGCAGTTCTTC
CASSLGLAGGHEQFF
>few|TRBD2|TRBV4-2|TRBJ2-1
TGTGCCAGCAGCCAAGATAGCGGGGGACAGAGCAATGAGCAGTTCTTC
CASSQDSGGQSNEQFF
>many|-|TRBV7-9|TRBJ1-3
TGTGCCAGCAGCTTATCGGCAGGGAGAAACACCATATATTTT
CASSLSAGRNTIYF
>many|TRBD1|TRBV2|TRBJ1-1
TGTGCCAGCAGGTTACAGGGGGGAAACACTGAAGCTTTCTTT
CASRLQGGNTEAFF
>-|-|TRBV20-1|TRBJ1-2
TGCAGTCCGGTACTGGGGACTGGCTATGGCTACACCTTC
CSPVLGTGYGYTF
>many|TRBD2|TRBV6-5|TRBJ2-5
TGTGCCAGCAGTCAACCCCAAAGCGGGGGTAGGGAGACCCAGTACTTC
CASSQPQSGGRETQYF
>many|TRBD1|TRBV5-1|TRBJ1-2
TGCGCCAGCAGCTCAGGGACAGGGATGGGCTACACCTTC
CASSSGTGMGYTF
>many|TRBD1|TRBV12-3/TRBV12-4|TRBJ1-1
TGTGCCAGCAGGGAGACAGGGGTGAACACTGAAGCTTTCTTT
CASRETGVNTEAFF
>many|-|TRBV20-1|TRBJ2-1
TGCAGTGCTAGCGACAATGAGCAGTTCTTC
CSASDNEQFF
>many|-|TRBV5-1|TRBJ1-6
TGCGCCAGCAGCTTGGATGTGGCAGTAAATTCACCCCTCCACTTT
CASSLDVAVNSPLHF
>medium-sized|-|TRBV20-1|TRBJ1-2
TGCAGTGCTAGAGAGGGTGAGGGTACTTATGGCTACACCTTC
CSAREGEGTYGYTF
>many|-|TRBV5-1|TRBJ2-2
TGCGCCAGCAGCTCTCAAGTAAACACCGGGGAGCTGTTTTTT
CASSSQVNTGELFF
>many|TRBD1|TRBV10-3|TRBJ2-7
TGTGCCATCAGGCGGACAGGACCTTCCTACGAGCAGTACTTC
CAIRRTGPSYEQYF
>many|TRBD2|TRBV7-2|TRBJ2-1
TGTGCCAGCAGCTTAGACGGGGGGGCCCGCAATGAGCAGTTCTTC
CASSLDGGARNEQFF
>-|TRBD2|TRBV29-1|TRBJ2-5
TGCACCACTGAGGGAGGGGAGACCCAGTACTTC
CTTEGGETQYF
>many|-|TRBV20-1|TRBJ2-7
TGCAGTGCTCCCCAGGGGGGACAGTCCTACGAGCAGTACTTC
CSAPQGGQSYEQYF
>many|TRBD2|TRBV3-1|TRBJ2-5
TGTGCCAGCAGCCCCTTAGCGGGGGGCGGGACCCAGTACTTC
CASSPLAGGGTQYF
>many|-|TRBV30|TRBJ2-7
TGTGCCTGGAGCAATCGGGCATTATCCTACGAGCAGTACTTC
CAWSNRALSYEQYF
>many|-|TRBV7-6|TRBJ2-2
TGTGCCAGCAGCTACAACACCGGGGAGCTGTTTTTT
CASSYNTGELFF
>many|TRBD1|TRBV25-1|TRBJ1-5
TGTGCCAGCACCTTAAGGATCGGGACAGGGGGCAGTTATAGCAATCAGCCCCAGCATTTT
CASTLRIGTGGSYSNQPQHF
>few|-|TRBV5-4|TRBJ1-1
TGTGCCAGCAGCTCGGCCAGGGAGATGAACACTGAAGCTTTCTTT
CASSSAREMNTEAFF
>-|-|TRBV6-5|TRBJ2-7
TGTGCCAGCAGACCCGTAGAGATCTACGAGCAGTACTTC
CASRPVEIYEQYF
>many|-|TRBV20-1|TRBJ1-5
TGCAGTGCTAGTCGGATAGGCAATCAGCCCCAGCATTTT
CSASRIGNQPQHF
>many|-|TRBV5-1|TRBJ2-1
TGCGCCAGCAGCTTGGATCCGTCGAGCTCCTACAATGAGCAGTTCTTC
CASSLDPSSSYNEQFF
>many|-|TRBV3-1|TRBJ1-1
TGTGCCAGCAGGGTAGGTGGAAACACTGAAGCTTTCTTT
CASRVGGNTEAFF
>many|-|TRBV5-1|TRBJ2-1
TGCGCCAGCAGCTTGTCGGGGTTCGGAACACAGGATGAGCAGTTCTTC
CASSLSGFGTQDEQFF
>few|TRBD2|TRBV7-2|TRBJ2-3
TGTGCCAGCAGCTTAAATTTTGCTAGCGGGGGGGATACGAAGTATTTT
CASSLNFASGGDTKYF